Below, 21 T cell receptor beta chains from the same sample are listed, as sequenced in a study of graft-versus-host responses after intestinal transplantation. Profiled with immunoSEQ multiplex PCR; TCRdb holds only in-frame clones, not every one. The repertoire holds under 45,000 clones, with just over 90% as singletons. This material consisted of PBMCs, taken approximately 700 days after intestinal transplantation. These receptors all come from a human patient who received an intestinal transplant, so some T cells may come from the graft donor.

This clone was picked up one time. This chain uses TRBV6-1 with TRBJ2-7; no clear D gene. Trimming took 5 bases from V and 2 from J, leaving 4 bases between them. The CDR3 contains 11 residues. The V gene's germline CDR1 is MNHNS and CDR2 SASEGT. The CDR3 DNA sequence: TGTGCCAGCAGTTCTCCCTACGAGCAGTACTTC. This gives the protein CASSSPYEQYF.

This chain uses TRBV2 with TRBJ2-6; 8 nucleotides line up with TRBD1. Trimming removed 6 bases from V and 1 base from J; junction bases left unmatched: 2. The V gene's germline CDR1 is SNHLY and CDR2 FYNNEI. The CDR3 spans 15 residues. The CDR3 here is CASRGQVSGANVLTF. In nucleotides, the CDR3 is TGTGCCAGCAGGGGACAGGTATCTGGGGCCAACGTCCTGACTTTC. The whole variable domain, remainder taken from reference TRBV2 and TRBJ2-6, is EPEVTQTPSHQVTQMGQEVILRCVPISNHLYFYWYRQILGQKVEFLVSFYNNEISEKSEIFDDQFSVERPDGSNFTLKIRSTKLEDSAMYFCASRGQVSGANVLTFGAGSRLTVL.

This chain uses TRBV28 with TRBJ2-1; 10 bases match TRBD2. Germline-derived CDR1 and CDR2 are MDHEN and SYDVKM. J gave up 4 bases and V 5 bases, and 5 bases lay outside the gene matches. The CDR3 extends over 15 amino acids. In nucleotides, the CDR3 is TGTGCCAGCAGTCATACTAGCGGGAAGTACAATGAGCAGTTCTTC. The encoded protein is CASSHTSGKYNEQFF.

This sequence joins TRBV18 and TRBJ1-1; D call uncertain. Per the germline V gene, CDR1 is KGHSH and CDR2 is LQKENI. Deletions cut 0 bases from V and 7 bases from J, with 9 bases between. The CDR3 covers 13 residues. The CDR3 nucleotides are TGTGCCAGCTCACCACCCGAACAGCTTGAAGCTTTCTTT. Translating it yields CASSPPEQLEAFF.

The count of this clone is one. CDR3 protein: CASSPRGPNTEAFF. CDR3 sequence (DNA): TGTGCCAGCAGCCCAAGGGGTCCAAACACTGAAGCTTTCTTT. J is TRBJ1-1 and V is TRBV9; tentatively, D is TRBD1 (5 bases). This CDR3 has 14 residues. V dropped 4 bases and J dropped 2 bases, with 12 bases sitting between them. The germline V gene has CDR1 SGDLS and CDR2 YYNGEE.

The chain combines TRBV7-9 with TRBJ1-1, with TRBD1 as a possible D gene (5 bases). The germline V gene encodes CDR1 SEHNR and CDR2 FQNEAQ (reference sequence). With 1 base removed from V and 4 bases from J, the gap between germline ends came to 10 bases. The CDR3 extends over 14 amino acids. The CDR3 sequence: CASSLVGVSTEAFF. Written as DNA, the CDR3 is TGTGCCAGCAGCTTAGTAGGGGTTAGCACTGAAGCTTTCTTT.

This sequence joins TRBV5-1 and TRBJ2-2, with 10 bases matching TRBD2. CDR1 is SGHRS and CDR2 is YFSETQ in the germline V gene. The CDR3 extends over 16 amino acids. Trimming took 1 base from V and 6 from J; bases not matched to a gene: 6. The CDR3 region has the DNA TGCGCCAGCAGCTTGTTGCTTAGCGGGAGGTCCGGGGAGCTGTTTTTT. This translates into CASSLLLSGRSGELFF.

This clone was seen only once. CDR3 coding DNA: TGTGCCATCAGTGAGAGAACAGGGGGCTATAGGAGGGGGAACACTGAAGCTTTCTTT. The encoded protein is CAISERTGGYRRGNTEAFF. The chain is built from TRBV10-3 and TRBJ1-1; 9 bases map to TRBD1. After removal of 2 bases from V and 1 base from J, the junction contained 14 bases not matched to a gene. Germline CDR1 ENHRY, CDR2 SYGVKD. The CDR3 runs to 19 residues.

The gene calls are TRBV7-3 and TRBJ2-2; 10 bases match TRBD2. Germline V gene sequence: CDR1 SGHTA, CDR2 FQGTGA. The junction had 5 bases not matched to a gene; V was cut back by 4 bases and J by 6 bases. This CDR3 comprises 15 residues. CDR3 loop: CASSSELAGPGELFF. CDR3 bases: TGTGCCAGCAGCTCGGAACTAGCGGGACCCGGGGAGCTGTTTTTT.

This clone was recorded once. The rearrangement links TRBV4-1 to TRBJ2-1, with D possibly being TRBD2 (6 bases). The V end lost 5 bases, the J end lost 15 bases, and 17 bases lay between the germline ends. This CDR3 is 12 amino acids long. Germline assignment: CDR1 MGHRA and CDR2 YSYEKL. The CDR3 sequence is CASSTYGTLLFF. The CDR3, as DNA: TGCGCCAGCAGCACTTACGGGACTCTACTGTTCTTC.

J is TRBJ1-1 and V is TRBV11-2, with 8 bases that match TRBD1. J was trimmed by 6 bases and V by 3 bases; bases with no gene match: 18. Germline-derived CDR1 and CDR2 are SGHAT and FQNNGV. This CDR3 has 18 residues. CDR3: CASSLASQGALRRAEAFF. As DNA, the CDR3 is TGTGCCAGCAGCTTGGCCTCCCAGGGGGCTTTGAGAAGGGCTGAAGCTTTCTTT.

The chain carries TRBV9 and TRBJ2-1, with 10 bases matching TRBD1. Per germline, CDR1 SGDLS and CDR2 YYNGEE. Losses at the gene ends were 0 bases for V and 8 bases for J; bases not matched to a gene: 2. This CDR3 is built from 14 residues. CDR3 loop: CASSVVTGGDEQFF. The CDR3 nucleotides are TGTGCCAGCAGCGTAGTGACAGGGGGCGATGAGCAGTTCTTC.

J is TRBJ2-5 and V is TRBV27; D remains ambiguous. This CDR3 contains 8 residues. Germline CDR1 is MNHEY and CDR2 is SMNVEV (reference sequence). V was trimmed by 6 bases and J by 8 bases, leaving 1 base between them. CDR3 bases: TGTGCCAGCAGAACCCAGTACTTC. Its protein product is CASRTQYF.

The chain combines TRBV4-2 with TRBJ2-5, with 8 bases that match TRBD2. The V segment lost 0 bases and the J segment 4 bases; nucleotides outside the gene matches: 4. Germline V lookup: CDR1 LGHNA, CDR2 YNFKEQ. There are 15 residues in the CDR3. The CDR3 sequence: CASSQEGTSGETQYF. CDR3 bases: TGTGCCAGCAGCCAAGAGGGGACTAGTGGAGAGACCCAGTACTTC.

The chain uses TRBV10-2 and TRBJ2-1, with D possibly TRBD1 on 6 matching bases. Germline values: CDR1 WSHSY, CDR2 SAAADI. V was clipped by 2 bases and J by 7 bases, with 15 bases between them. The length of the CDR3 is 15 residues. The CDR3 DNA is TGCGCCAGCAGTGAGGGTAGCCACAGGGCTAATGAGCAGTTCTTC. Its translation: CASSEGSHRANEQFF.

This clone was recorded only once. The V and J genes are TRBV2 and TRBJ1-5, with TRBD1 identical over 7 bases. After removal of 8 bases from V and 6 bases from J, the junction contained 7 bases not matched to a gene. This CDR3 spans 13 amino acids. Germline CDR1 SNHLY, CDR2 FYNNEI. CDR3 in DNA: TGTGCCAGCTCCGGACAGGAGCCTCAGCCCCAGCATTTT. Translating gives CASSGQEPQPQHF.

CDR3 coding DNA: TGTGCCATCAGTCTGCGGGGGGGCTATGGCTACACCTTC. It translates to CAISLRGGYGYTF. This chain uses TRBV10-3 with TRBJ1-2; tentatively, D is TRBD1 (5 bases). The V gene's germline CDR1 is ENHRY and CDR2 SYGVKD. The CDR3 loop spans 13 amino acids. The ends were cut back, 5 bases at V and 4 bases at J, with 11 bases in the middle.

The chain links TRBV7-3 to TRBJ2-1; 8 bases match TRBD1. Germline lookup yields CDR1 SGHTA and CDR2 FQGTGA. The CDR3 is 14 residues long. V shed 2 bases, J shed 8 bases, and the junction held 5 bases outside the gene matches. CDR3 in amino acids: CASSLFQGAHEQFF. The CDR3 DNA reads as TGTGCCAGCAGCTTATTCCAGGGGGCACATGAGCAGTTCTTC.

The genes are TRBV5-4 and TRBJ2-1, with 10 bases fitting TRBD2. Per germline, CDR1 SGHNT and CDR2 YYREEE (reference sequence). There are 20 residues in the CDR3. The V and J ends lost 2 bases and 0 bases, in that order; junction bases with no gene match: 14. The DNA of the CDR3 is TGTGCCAGCAGCTTCCCCTTCGGTAGCGGGGGGCTCAGCTCCTACAATGAGCAGTTCTTC. Residues: CASSFPFGSGGLSSYNEQFF.

The V call is TRBV5-1, the J call TRBJ2-7; 9 nucleotides align to TRBD1. The CDR3 runs to 16 residues. The V segment lost 2 bases and the J segment 7 bases; nucleotides outside the gene matches: 13. The V gene's germline CDR1 is SGHRS and CDR2 YFSETQ. The CDR3 protein is CASSFIQQGAMGEQYF. The DNA of the CDR3 is TGCGCCAGCAGCTTTATACAACAGGGGGCGATGGGGGAGCAGTACTTC. Full variable domain (rest looked up from reference TRBV5-1 and TRBJ2-7): KAGVTQTPRYLIKTRGQQVTLSCSPISGHRSVSWYQQTPGQGLQFLFEYFSETQRNKGNFPGRFSGRQFSNSRSEMNVSTLELGDSALYLCASSFIQQGAMGEQYFGPGTRLTVT.

The chain recombines TRBV6-6 with TRBJ1-6; D unresolved. The CDR3 spans 13 residues. V was cut by 2 bases and J by 10 bases, with 9 bases left in between. Looked up from germline, CDR1 is MNHNY and CDR2 is SVGAGI (reference sequence). DNA of the CDR3: TGTGCCAGCAGTTACGCTGGAGAGTCACCCCTCCACTTT. Amino acids: CASSYAGESPLHF.